These 3 T cell receptor beta chains share one sample of origin, sequenced in a study of CD8 T cells in Susac syndrome. It was with random hexamers that roughly 0.5 to 1 ug RNA was reverse transcribed. From the immunoSEQ multiplex PCR reads, TCRdb called clonotypes with MiXCR, one entry per CDR3 protein. In the table there are some 140,000 distinct CDR3 sequences, around 93% of which are singletons. Sequenced: CD8+ T cells from PBMCs. The origin of the receptors is a human donor with Susac syndrome.

The CDR3 here is CASSSGQKNIQYF. The CDR3 region has the DNA TGTGCCAGCAGCTCGGGACAGAAAAACATTCAGTACTTC. V and J are TRBV13 and TRBJ2-4; TRBD1 matches 7 bases. V trimming: 4 bases; J trimming: 4 bases; junction bases outside the gene matches: 1. Germline V lookup: CDR1 PRHDT, CDR2 FYEKMQ (reference sequence). This CDR3 has 13 amino acids.

The chain joins TRBV12-3 or TRBV12-4 to TRBJ1-2; no clear D gene. Trimming stripped 3 bases from V and 0 bases from J, with 14 bases between. The CDR3 runs to 16 residues. CDR3 loop: CASSLTLPPANYGYTF. CDR3 sequence (DNA): TGTGCCAGCAGTTTGACACTCCCACCCGCTAACTATGGCTACACCTTC.

The chain is built from TRBV13 and TRBJ2-7; D gene uncertain. The length of the CDR3 is 14 residues. V lost 5 bases and J lost 2, with 13 bases in between. Germline lookup yields CDR1 PRHDT and CDR2 FYEKMQ (reference sequence). The DNA for the CDR3 is TGTGCCAGCAGCCCACAACGTGGCCCCTACGAGCAGTACTTC. Encoded protein: CASSPQRGPYEQYF.